Below are 4 T cell receptor beta chains sequenced from a single sample in a study of shared clonotypes between healthy human individuals. TCRdb's table, derived via immunoSEQ multiplex PCR, lists solely in-frame clones and lacks some. Here the sample spans about 2.4 million clones, 93% being singletons. The sequenced material came from naive CD4+ T cells from PBMCs. Subset described: CD45RA+ positively selected. These receptors were obtained from a man aged 18-30 years in good health. Some clones in this sample may be carry-over from other donors' samples.

This chain connects TRBV5-4 to TRBJ2-7; perhaps TRBD1 as D (5 bases). V shed 4 bases and J shed 8 bases, with 19 bases lying between them. CDR1 is SGHNT, CDR2 YYREEE, per germline (reference sequence). This CDR3 comprises 14 residues. Here the CDR3 reads CASSPTGPPGQQYF. The CDR3 DNA follows: TGTGCCAGCAGCCCGACCGGGCCCCCAGGGCAGCAGTACTTC. The entire variable domain, with the rest obtained from reference TRBV5-4 and TRBJ2-7, is as follows: ETGVTQSPTHLIKTRGQQVTLRCSSQSGHNTVSWYQQALGQGPQFIFQYYREEENGRGNFPPRFSGLQFPNYSSELNVNALELDDSALYLCASSPTGPPGQQYFGPGTRLTVT.

The V and J genes are TRBV5-6 and TRBJ1-1; D unresolved. CDR1 and CDR2 (germline): SGHDT, YYEEEE. The V and J ends lost 0 bases and 5 bases respectively, with 14 bases between them. CDR3 length: 15 amino acids. The CDR3 is CASSLGTWSKTEAFF. CDR3 DNA: TGTGCCAGCAGCTTGGGAACTTGGTCGAAGACTGAAGCTTTCTTT. Using reference TRBV5-6 and TRBJ1-1 for the parts outside the CDR3, the full variable domain is DAGVTQSPTHLIKTRGQQVTLRCSPKSGHDTVSWYQQALGQGPQFIFQYYEEEERQRGNFPDRFSGHQFPNYSSELNVNALLLGDSALYLCASSLGTWSKTEAFFGQGTRLTVV.

J is TRBJ2-2 and V is TRBV28, with TRBD1 matching over 8 bases. This CDR3 contains 16 residues. CDR1 MDHEN and CDR2 SYDVKM come from the germline V gene. Unmatched junction bases numbered 12, after V lost 6 bases and J lost 6 bases. Written as DNA, the CDR3 is TGTGCCAGCAGGCCCCAGGTGGGCAGGGGGCCCGGGGAGCTGTTTTTT. Its protein product is CASRPQVGRGPGELFF.

This chain uses TRBV27 with TRBJ2-3; D remains ambiguous. Germline V gene lookup returns CDR1 MNHEY and CDR2 SMNVEV (reference sequence). This CDR3 has 12 residues. V dropped 5 bases and J dropped 2 bases, with 5 bases sitting between them. In nucleotides, the CDR3 is TGTGCCAGCAGTCAAAACACAGATACGCAGTATTTT. It encodes CASSQNTDTQYF.